This entry lists 14 T cell receptor beta chains sequenced from one sample in a study of early T cells in non-severe SARS-CoV-2 infection. MiXCR, run by TCRdb on the 5' RACE reads, gives a single entry per CDR3 protein. The sample lists 60,000 or so distinct CDR3 sequences, approximately 10% occurring once. The sequencing here drew on whole blood, taken at baseline. The source of these receptors is an adult who was a healthcare worker with PCR-confirmed SARS-CoV-2 infection or an uninfected control (not recorded which).

There are many counts of this clonotype. One junction end does not reproduce the germline sequence, and a read error may be involved. V usage is TRBV5-8 and J usage is TRBJ1-1; the D gene is possibly TRBD1 (5 bases). CDR3 size: 15 residues. Germline CDR1 SGHTS, CDR2 YDEGEE. The CDR3 coding sequence is TGTGCCAGCAGCTTGGAAGGGGCCGTGGCCACTGAGGCTTTCTTT. Its protein is CASSLEGAVATEAFF. The full variable domain, rest sourced from reference TRBV5-8 and TRBJ1-1, is EAGVTQSPTHLIKTRGQQATLRCSPISGHTSVYWYQQALGLGLQFLLWYDEGEERNRGNFPPRFSGRQFPNYSSELNVNALELEDSALYLCASSLEGAVATEAFFGQGTRLTVV.

This clonotype was counted a few times. This chain links TRBV19 with TRBJ2-2; D might be TRBD1 (5 bases). V lost 6 bases and J lost 0, with 8 bases in between. This CDR3 comprises 14 residues. Germline CDR1 and CDR2: LNHDA and SQIVND (reference sequence). CDR3 in amino acids: CASRRGPNTGELFF. The DNA for the CDR3 is TGTGCCAGTAGAAGGGGCCCGAACACCGGGGAGCTGTTTTTT.

This clonotype was counted at least ten times. CDR3 region: CASSLDRGADTQYF. CDR3 sequence (DNA): TGTGCCAGCTCACTAGACCGGGGCGCAGATACGCAGTATTTT. The chain carries TRBV18 and TRBJ2-3; D tentatively fits TRBD1 or TRBD2 (5 bases each). V lost 4 bases to trimming and J lost 4 bases, with 12 bases between them. In germline, CDR1 is KGHSH, CDR2 LQKENI. The CDR3 is 14 amino acids.

A single count supports this clonotype. Given a much more abundant clone one base away, this may be a read error. As the CDR3 is not closed by the conserved phenylalanine or tryptophan, this likely results from a read error. This chain uses TRBV12-3 or TRBV12-4 with TRBJ2-5; the D call may be TRBD1 or TRBD2 (6 bases each). The CDR3 totals 13 residues. With 5 bases removed from V and 7 bases from J, the gap between germline ends came to 14 bases. Here the CDR3 DNA reads TGTGCCAGCAGTATCCCACAGGGAGGGACCCAGTACTCC. Encoded protein: CASSIPQGGTQYS.

In this sample, this clonotype turned up a few times. The chain is built from TRBV10-2 and TRBJ2-1; D may be TRBD1 or TRBD2 (5 bases each). Per the germline V gene, CDR1 is WSHSY and CDR2 is SAAADI. This CDR3 is 15 amino acids long. Trimming removed 3 bases at V and 8 bases at J, with 17 bases between. The CDR3 bases are TGCGCCAGCAGTGACCTCCGGGGCGGAGGTGATGAGCAGTTCTTC. It encodes CASSDLRGGGDEQFF.

The gene calls are TRBV3-1 and TRBJ1-2, with D unresolved. This CDR3 comprises 14 residues. V was trimmed by 1 base and J by 5 bases, leaving 11 bases between them. The V gene's germline CDR1 is LGHDT and CDR2 YNNKEL (reference sequence). The CDR3 region has the DNA TGTGCCAGCAGCCAAGTTCCCCTTGGATATGGCTACACCTTC. It specifies CASSQVPLGYGYTF. The whole variable domain, filled in from reference TRBV3-1 and TRBJ1-2, reads DTAVSQTPKYLVTQMGNDKSIKCEQNLGHDTMYWYKQDSKKFLKIMFSYNNKELIINETVPNRFSPKSPDKAHLNLHINSLELGDSAVYFCASSQVPLGYGYTFGSGTRLTVV.

The chain joins TRBV6-1 to TRBJ2-3, with 9 bases matching TRBD2. The germline gives CDR1 MNHNS, CDR2 SASEGT. The CDR3 covers 14 residues. J lost 1 base, V lost 7 bases, and 3 bases had no gene match. The CDR3 DNA reads as TGTGCCAGCAACTTAGCGGGAGGCACAGATACGCAGTATTTT. It specifies CASNLAGGTDTQYF.

This clonotype was seen repeatedly, ten times or more. In nucleotides, the CDR3 is TGCAGTGCTAGAGAGGCCAAAGGCGGGAGGGCCAGTGAGCAGTTCTTC. It translates to CSAREAKGGRASEQFF. The chain employs TRBV20-1 and TRBJ2-1; 9 positions match TRBD2. From germline, CDR1 is DFQATT and CDR2 SNEGSKA (reference sequence). CDR3 length equals 16 residues. V was pared by 0 bases and J by 9 bases, with 12 bases of the junction left unmatched.

The CDR3 protein is CASNPERGYEETQYF. In nucleotides, the CDR3 is TGTGCCAGCAACCCTGAGCGGGGGTATGAAGAGACCCAGTACTTC. The chain has TRBV7-8 and TRBJ2-5, with 8 bases lining up with TRBD2. Germline V gene lookup returns CDR1 SGHVS and CDR2 FQNEAQ. V lost 7 bases, J lost 3 bases, and 10 bases stayed unmatched. CDR3 length: 15 amino acids.

Many counts were recorded for this clonotype. The CDR3 is CSVEGGLETDTQYF. CDR3 DNA sequence: TGCAGCGTTGAAGGGGGCCTAGAAACAGATACGCAGTATTTT. The genes are TRBV29-1 and TRBJ2-3; a weak D match, TRBD1 (5 bases). Germline V gene sequence: CDR1 SQVTM, CDR2 ANQGSEA. Trimming pared 1 base from V and 3 bases from J, leaving 11 bases between. The CDR3 totals 14 residues.

This clonotype has at least ten counts. CDR3 coding DNA: TGTGCCAGCAGTAGGGACAGGGGGACTTCCAAAAACATTCAGTACTTC. It specifies CASSRDRGTSKNIQYF. The genes are TRBV12-3 or TRBV12-4 and TRBJ2-4; 11 nucleotides line up with TRBD1. The J segment lost 2 bases and the V segment lost 5 bases, leaving 5 bases of the junction unmatched. The CDR3 length is 16 residues.

The chain employs TRBV6-1 and TRBJ2-6; 8 nucleotides agree with TRBD2. There are 16 residues in the CDR3. Germline V lookup: CDR1 MNHNS, CDR2 SASEGT. V lost 0 bases to trimming and J lost 4 bases; unmatched junction nucleotides: 2. The CDR3 loop is CASSEAAGAGANVLTF. For the CDR3, the DNA is TGTGCCAGCAGTGAAGCAGCGGGGGCCGGGGCCAACGTCCTGACTTTC.

Only a few counts were recorded for this clonotype. J is TRBJ2-1 and V is TRBV5-4; TRBD1 is a possible D gene (5 bases). Germline V lookup: CDR1 SGHNT, CDR2 YYREEE (reference sequence). V was shortened by 4 bases and J by 5 bases, with 19 bases between the two germline ends. The CDR3 totals 16 residues. The CDR3 reads CASSQGASLKNNEQFF. The CDR3 coding sequence is TGTGCCAGCAGCCAAGGGGCCTCTCTGAAAAACAATGAGCAGTTCTTC.

This chain joins TRBV2 and TRBJ2-1; D uncertain. Germline CDR1 and CDR2: SNHLY and FYNNEI. CDR3 size: 16 residues. V lost 2 bases to trimming and J lost 6 bases, with 17 bases between them. The CDR3 here is CASSELGRWIGNEQFF. The CDR3 DNA reads TGTGCCAGCAGTGAACTGGGCCGGTGGATCGGCAATGAGCAGTTCTTC.